This TCR beta chain was recovered during a study of T cell changes during pregnancy in multiple sclerosis. Method: immunoSEQ multiplex PCR; TCRdb's copy keeps in-frame clones and lacks some. The sample contains roughly 49,000 clones, approximately 90% of which appear only once. This CDR3 has 15 residues. The germline V and J ends were trimmed by 2 bases and 1 base, with 9 bases remaining between them. The germline gives CDR1 SEHNR, CDR2 FQNEAQ (reference sequence). The chain carries TRBV7-9 and TRBJ1-3; D unclear. This sequence originates from a female donor in good health, enrolled as a control in a pregnancy study. The sample here was CD4+ T cells from peripheral blood mononuclear cells, taken in the second trimester of pregnancy. The CDR3 nucleotides are TGTGCCAGCAGCTTATCACAGTCTTCTGGAAACACCATATATTTT. This encodes CASSLSQSSGNTIYF.